These T cell receptor beta chains were read from a single sample in a study of early T cells in non-severe SARS-CoV-2 infection. TCRdb analysed the 5' RACE reads with MiXCR anew, one entry per CDR3 protein. Among some 49,000 distinct CDR3 sequences listed, roughly 4% were seen once. Source material: whole blood. These receptors were taken from an adult who was a healthcare worker with PCR-confirmed SARS-CoV-2 infection or an uninfected control (not recorded which). Both conserved end residues are part of each CDR3. D genes are given only for firm matches. Expanded clones are given a class, and other clones once, few, many or no size at all.

V gene	D gene	J gene	clone size	CDR3 protein	CDR3 DNA
TRBV11-2	NA	TRBJ1-2	many	CASSLDGPNYGYTF	TGTGCCAGCAGCTTAGACGGTCCTAACTATGGCTACACCTTC
TRBV12-3/TRBV12-4	NA	TRBJ1-6	many	CASSPTGRDNSPLHF	TGTGCCAGCAGCCCGACCGGACGGGATAATTCACCCCTCCACTTT
TRBV7-3	NA	TRBJ2-3	many	CASRLTGADTQYF	TGTGCCAGCAGACTGACAGGAGCAGATACGCAGTATTTT
TRBV7-9	TRBD2	TRBJ2-3	many	CASSSGLAPTDTQYF	TGTGCCAGCAGCTCGGGACTAGCGCCCACAGATACGCAGTATTTT
TRBV6-6	NA	TRBJ1-2	many	CAAHTGIPSTYGYTF	TGTGCCGCACACACAGGGATCCCTTCTACCTATGGCTACACCTTC
TRBV7-2	TRBD1	TRBJ2-1	many	CASSAQGVLLEQFF	TGTGCCAGCAGCGCCCAGGGGGTTCTTCTTGAGCAGTTCTTC
TRBV7-6	NA	TRBJ1-1	many	CASSLVALGELNTEAFF	TGTGCCAGCAGCTTAGTCGCGCTTGGGGAACTGAACACTGAAGCTTTCTTT
TRBV30	NA	TRBJ1-3	NA	CAWSVGSGNTIYF	TGTGCCTGGAGTGTGGGATCTGGAAACACCATATATTTT
TRBV7-9	NA	TRBJ2-1	many	CASSLAGYHEQFF	TGTGCCAGCAGCTTAGCTGGGTACCATGAGCAGTTCTTC
TRBV11-3	NA	TRBJ2-7	many	CASSLLWRSNEPSYEQYF	TGTGCCAGCAGCTTACTTTGGCGCTCCAACGAACCCTCCTACGAGCAGTACTTC
TRBV15	NA	TRBJ1-1	many	CATSREGTKTEAFF	TGTGCCACCAGCAGAGAAGGGACAAAAACTGAAGCTTTCTTT
TRBV20-1	TRBD2	TRBJ2-7	few	CSAKPGTSGSYEQYF	TGCAGTGCTAAACCAGGGACTAGCGGGAGCTACGAGCAGTACTTC
TRBV20-1	NA	TRBJ2-7	many	CSAGTFVSEQYF	TGCAGTGCCGGGACATTCGTTAGCGAGCAGTACTTC
TRBV6-2/TRBV6-3	NA	TRBJ1-2	many	CASSFGYGYTF	TGTGCCAGCAGTTTTGGCTATGGCTACACCTTC
TRBV20-1	TRBD1	TRBJ1-1	many	CSASDMGTGVTEAFF	TGCAGTGCTAGCGATATGGGGACAGGGGTTACTGAAGCTTTCTTT
TRBV5-1	NA	TRBJ2-7	many	CASSPSTVSYEQYF	TGCGCCAGCAGCCCCTCGACAGTCTCCTACGAGCAGTACTTC
TRBV11-2	TRBD2	TRBJ2-1	few	CASSLGRTSGRAGEQFF	TGTGCCAGCAGCTTAGGACGGACTAGCGGGAGGGCCGGGGAGCAGTTCTTC
TRBV9	NA	TRBJ1-1	NA	CASSAPTFGLTEAFF	TGTGCCAGCAGCGCTCCCACGTTTGGGCTCACTGAAGCTTTCTTT
TRBV29-1	TRBD1	TRBJ2-7	NA	CSVGDRSYEQYF	TGCAGCGTCGGGGACAGATCCTACGAGCAGTACTTC
TRBV20-1	TRBD2	TRBJ2-3	many	CSAPSLTLRGTTDTQYF	TGCAGTGCTCCTAGCCTGACGCTGCGGGGGACCACAGATACGCAGTATTTT
TRBV6-2/TRBV6-3	TRBD1	TRBJ2-5	many	CASRPHRDRRQETQYF	TGTGCCAGCAGGCCCCATCGGGACAGACGTCAAGAGACCCAGTACTTC
TRBV6-1	TRBD2	TRBJ2-3	many	CASRGSSGLGPHTDTQYF	TGTGCCAGCAGGGGGTCTAGCGGGCTCGGACCCCATACAGATACGCAGTATTTT
TRBV20-1	NA	TRBJ1-6	NA	CSARDPLSSYNSPLHF	TGCAGTGCTAGAGACCCGCTGAGCTCCTATAATTCACCCCTCCACTTT
TRBV6-2/TRBV6-3	TRBD2	TRBJ2-1	many	CASKKSGGDNEQFF	TGTGCCAGCAAAAAGAGCGGGGGAGATAATGAGCAGTTCTTC
TRBV29-1	NA	TRBJ2-7	many	CSVELDNYEQYF	TGCAGCGTTGAGCTGGATAACTACGAGCAGTACTTC
TRBV20-1	TRBD2	TRBJ2-3	many	CSASQRGSTDTQYF	TGCAGTGCTAGTCAGCGGGGGAGCACAGATACGCAGTATTTT
TRBV5-6	TRBD2	TRBJ2-1	few	CASSRTPLAGGINEQFF	TGTGCCAGCAGTCGTACCCCACTGGCGGGGGGAATCAATGAGCAGTTCTTC
TRBV2	TRBD2	TRBJ2-7	few	CASNPEASGKSYF	TGTGCCAGCAACCCGGAGGCTAGCGGTAAAAGTTACTTC
TRBV13	NA	TRBJ2-7	medium-sized	CASSLGAGSVSYEQYF	TGTGCCAGCAGCTTAGGGGCGGGGTCCGTCTCCTACGAGCAGTACTTC
TRBV5-4	NA	TRBJ2-5	many	CAPNEGGLKETQYF	TGTGCCCCGAACGAGGGGGGGCTTAAAGAGACCCAGTACTTC
TRBV4-3	NA	TRBJ1-2	many	CASSQDGGSGYTF	TGCGCCAGCAGCCAAGATGGAGGTAGTGGCTACACCTTC
TRBV10-2	NA	TRBJ2-1	many	CASSDEARYEQFF	TGCGCCAGCAGTGATGAGGCACGGTATGAGCAGTTCTTC
TRBV20-1	NA	TRBJ2-3	many	CSAPSRTSSTDTQYF	TGCAGTGCTCCCAGCCGGACAAGTAGCACAGATACGCAGTATTTT
TRBV7-9	NA	TRBJ2-5	many	CASSSTGKETQYF	TGTGCCAGCAGCTCCACAGGGAAGGAGACCCAGTACTTC
TRBV20-1	NA	TRBJ1-1	many	CSARLTQGNTEAFF	TGCAGTGCTAGGCTCACCCAGGGAAACACTGAAGCTTTCTTT
TRBV14	TRBD1	TRBJ1-2	many	CASSLLPKGTVYGYTF	TGTGCCAGCAGCCTATTACCTAAAGGGACAGTCTATGGCTACACCTTC
TRBV27	TRBD2	TRBJ2-7	NA	CASSPAGLAGNYEQYF	TGTGCCAGCAGCCCTGCGGGACTAGCGGGAAACTACGAGCAGTACTTC